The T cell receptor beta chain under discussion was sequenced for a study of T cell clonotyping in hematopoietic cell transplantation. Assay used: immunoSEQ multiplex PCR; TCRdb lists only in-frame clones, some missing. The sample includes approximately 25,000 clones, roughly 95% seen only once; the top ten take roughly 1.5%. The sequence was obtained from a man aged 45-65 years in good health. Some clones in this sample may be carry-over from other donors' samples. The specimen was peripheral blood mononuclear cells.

DNA for the CDR3: TGTGCCAGCAGCGACCCGGTGAACACTGAAGCTTTCTTT. This sequence encodes CASSDPVNTEAFF. The chain has TRBV9 and TRBJ1-1; D is uncertain. The germline V gene has CDR1 SGDLS and CDR2 YYNGEE. Between the trimmed V and J ends, which lost 3 bases and 0 bases, there was a span of 6 bases. This CDR3 contains 13 residues.